This is a list of T cell receptor beta chains from one sample in a study of CD4 T cells in relation to SARS-CoV-2 and coronaviruses. TCRdb's table, derived via immunoSEQ multiplex PCR, lists solely in-frame clones and lacks some. This table holds roughly 63,000 clones, about 95% found once. The sample taken for sequencing was naive CD4+ T cells from PBMCs. These receptors were taken from a human donor in good health. CDR3s include the opening cysteine and the closing phenylalanine or tryptophan. Each record gives: D gene, V gene, J gene, CDR3 DNA, CDR3 protein. A D gene is named only where the DNA matches it firmly.

d_gene: NA; v_gene: TRBV5-4; j_gene: TRBJ2-3; CDR3nt: TGTGCCTACAAACTCCCACGCACAGATACGCAGTATTTT; CDR3aa: CAYKLPRTDTQYF
d_gene: TRBD1; v_gene: TRBV7-9; j_gene: TRBJ2-7; CDR3nt: TGTGCCAGCAGCTCTGGTGAGGGGGCGAGGGAGCAGTACTTC; CDR3aa: CASSSGEGAREQYF
d_gene: NA; v_gene: TRBV3-1/TRBV3-2; j_gene: TRBJ2-5; CDR3nt: TGTGCCAGCAGCCAGGGGACCCAGTACTTC; CDR3aa: CASSQGTQYF
d_gene: NA; v_gene: TRBV18; j_gene: TRBJ2-3; CDR3nt: TGTGCCAGCTCACCTATTAGCGCAGATACGCAGTATTTT; CDR3aa: CASSPISADTQYF
d_gene: TRBD1; v_gene: TRBV11-2; j_gene: TRBJ2-5; CDR3nt: TGTGCCAGCAGCCGGGACAGGGTGAAGGAGACCCAGTACTTC; CDR3aa: CASSRDRVKETQYF
d_gene: NA; v_gene: TRBV12-3/TRBV12-4; j_gene: TRBJ1-2; CDR3nt: TGTGCCAGCAGGGCGGGACACCTCTATGGCTACACCTTC; CDR3aa: CASRAGHLYGYTF
d_gene: NA; v_gene: TRBV12-3/TRBV12-4; j_gene: TRBJ1-2; CDR3nt: TGTGCCAGCAGTTATGACGGTCAGGGGGGCTACACCTTC; CDR3aa: CASSYDGQGGYTF
d_gene: TRBD2; v_gene: TRBV3-1/TRBV3-2; j_gene: TRBJ2-7; CDR3nt: TGTGCCAGCAGCCAAGTTGCGGGAGAATACGAGCAGTACTTC; CDR3aa: CASSQVAGEYEQYF
d_gene: NA; v_gene: TRBV6-5; j_gene: TRBJ1-1; CDR3nt: TGTGCCAGCAGACCACCTCAGGGGTCTGAAGCTTTCTTT; CDR3aa: CASRPPQGSEAFF
d_gene: TRBD1; v_gene: TRBV10-1; j_gene: TRBJ2-5; CDR3nt: TGCGCCAGCAGCCGATATAGACAGGGAATAGGAGAGACCCAGTACTTC; CDR3aa: CASSRYRQGIGETQYF